This T cell receptor (beta chain) emerged from a study of blood T cell repertoires in COVID-19. Study summary: COVID-19 samples, acute and convalescent, were from the United States, Italy and Spain. T cells, B-cell-depleted T cells, or PBMCs supplied cDNA or gDNA.

Methods used by the authors: Amplification from reference gene primers served as the basis for estimated nucleated cell counts. Here immunoSEQ multiplex PCR was the method, and the copy in TCRdb shows in-frame clones only, minus some. V and J calls and clone size come straight from that table; D and trimming were deduced from the DNA. The table shows approximately 140,000 clones, with roughly 90% occurring only once. This CDR3 spans 19 amino acids. Losses at the gene ends were 2 bases for V and 1 base for J; bases not matched to a gene: 6. Germline assignment: CDR1 KGHDR and CDR2 SFDVKD. This clone showed up just once.

The genes are TRBV24-1 and TRBJ2-3; 15 bases are shared with TRBD2. Sequencing input: peripheral blood. The clonotype was recovered from a man aged 65 to 85 with active COVID-19. The CDR3 nucleotides read TGTGCCACCAGTGATTCCCTCGGACTAGCGGGAGGGCGCACAGATACGCAGTATTTT. Protein: CATSDSLGLAGGRTDTQYF.